The 19 T cell receptor beta chains listed next were all sequenced from one sample in a study of T cell responses to AZD1222 COVID-19 vaccine. Only in-frame clones appear in the TCRdb table, and some are missing; sequencing was by immunoSEQ multiplex PCR. Among about 120,000 clones listed, about 90% were seen once. The starting material was peripheral blood, obtained on day 0 of AZD1222 vaccination. Receptor source: an adult in good health.

The J gene is TRBJ1-2, the V gene TRBV5-1; 9 bases line up with TRBD1. The CDR3 sequence is 13 residues long. Trimming cost V 2 bases and J 7 bases; bases outside gene matches: 3. Germline lookup yields CDR1 SGHRS and CDR2 YFSETQ. For the CDR3, the DNA is TGCGCCAGCAGCTTAGGACAGGGGTTTGGCTACACCTTC. Its protein is CASSLGQGFGYTF.

V is TRBV6-6 and J is TRBJ2-1; D possibly corresponds to TRBD1 (5 bases). Trimming shortened V by 0 bases and J by 10 bases, and 13 bases separated the two germline ends. The germline gives CDR1 MNHNY, CDR2 SVGAGI (reference sequence). The CDR3 length is 14 residues. The CDR3 is CASSYSAQGREQFF. CDR3 DNA sequence: TGTGCCAGCAGTTACTCGGCTCAGGGTCGAGAGCAGTTCTTC.

This chain joins TRBV4-1 and TRBJ1-3, with TRBD1 identical over 7 bases. V dropped 4 bases and J dropped 2; count of bases not matched to a gene: 8. Germline V gene data show CDR1 as MGHRA and CDR2 as YSYEKL. The CDR3 covers 16 residues. In DNA, the CDR3 is TGCGCCAGCAGCCGGACAGGACCTTCCACTGGAAACACCATATATTTT. Translating it yields CASSRTGPSTGNTIYF.

The CDR3 here is CASSLVDAYNEQFF. DNA of the CDR3: TGTGCCAGCAGCTTAGTGGACGCCTACAATGAGCAGTTCTTC. The V gene is TRBV13, the J gene TRBJ2-1; D call uncertain. Per the germline V gene, CDR1 is PRHDT and CDR2 is FYEKMQ (reference sequence). CDR3 size: 14 residues. Trimming removed 1 base from V and 2 bases from J, with 6 bases in between. Combining the CDR3 with reference TRBV13 and TRBJ2-1 gives the whole variable domain AAGVIQSPRHLIKEKRETATLKCYPIPRHDTVYWYQQGPGQDPQFLISFYEKMQSDKGSIPDRFSAQQFSDYHSELNMSSLELGDSALYFCASSLVDAYNEQFFGPGTRLTVL.

The rearrangement joins TRBV4-1 to TRBJ2-7; 11 positions agree with TRBD2. In germline, CDR1 is MGHRA, CDR2 YSYEKL. The CDR3 consists of 16 residues. V was pared by 0 bases and J by 2 bases, with 3 bases of the junction left unmatched. The CDR3, as DNA: TGCGCCAGCAGCCAAGATAAACTAGCGGGAGCCTACGAGCAGTACTTC. This gives the protein CASSQDKLAGAYEQYF.

In nucleotides, the CDR3 is TGTGCCAGCACCGTTAAGGGGGGCTATGGCTACACCTTC. Translated: CASTVKGGYGYTF. The chain has TRBV28 and TRBJ1-2, with D maybe TRBD1 (6 bases). Germline V gene sequence: CDR1 MDHEN, CDR2 SYDVKM. This CDR3 spans 13 amino acids. Between the trimmed V and J ends, which lost 7 bases and 4 bases, there was a span of 13 bases.

The chain is built from TRBV5-4 and TRBJ2-5, with D tentatively TRBD1 (6 bases). Looked up from germline, CDR1 is SGHNT and CDR2 is YYREEE (reference sequence). The CDR3 length is 14 residues. The V and J ends lost 2 bases and 2 bases respectively, with 10 bases between them. CDR3 residues: CASSFGTTQETQYF. The CDR3 region has the DNA TGTGCCAGCAGCTTCGGGACAACACAAGAGACCCAGTACTTC.

V usage is TRBV18 and J usage is TRBJ2-7; 7 bases match TRBD1. CDR3 length: 14 residues. Germline V lookup: CDR1 KGHSH, CDR2 LQKENI. J was trimmed by 2 bases and V by 3 bases; bases with no gene match: 4. CDR3 bases: TGTGCCAGCTCACCGAGACAGGGTACCTACGAGCAGTACTTC. Residues: CASSPRQGTYEQYF.

This clone was seen only once. The chain links TRBV28 to TRBJ2-5, with D uncertain. The CDR3 is 14 residues long. Germline-derived CDR1 and CDR2 are MDHEN and SYDVKM. V gave up 1 base and J gave up 1 base, with 7 bases separating them. The CDR3 sequence is CASSLSYIQETQYF. For the CDR3, the DNA is TGTGCCAGCAGTTTATCTTACATCCAAGAGACCCAGTACTTC.

V usage is TRBV5-4 and J usage is TRBJ1-1; the D is unclear. CDR3 length: 15 amino acids. Germline lookup yields CDR1 SGHNT and CDR2 YYREEE (reference sequence). The germline V and J ends were trimmed by 0 bases and 7 bases, with 16 bases remaining between them. CDR3 DNA: TGTGCCAGCAGCTTGGTTTTAGGCAGAGATTATGAAGCTTTCTTT. Translating gives CASSLVLGRDYEAFF.

Only one count was recorded for this clone. The rearrangement uses TRBV16 and TRBJ1-1; D unclear. The length of the CDR3 is 15 residues. Germline CDR1 and CDR2: KGHSY and FQNENV. The germline V and J ends were trimmed by 4 bases and 0 bases, with 12 bases remaining between them. The CDR3 nucleotides are TGTGCCAGCAGCCCATGGGCGGGGATGAACACTGAAGCTTTCTTT. Protein sequence: CASSPWAGMNTEAFF.

This chain links TRBV19 with TRBJ2-5; D is possibly TRBD1 (5 bases). The germline gives CDR1 LNHDA, CDR2 SQIVND (reference sequence). V lost 3 bases and J 4 bases, leaving 12 bases between the germline ends. This CDR3 has 14 amino acids. CDR3 region: CASSIAGLTETQYF. CDR3 nucleotides: TGTGCCAGTAGTATCGCAGGGTTGACAGAGACCCAGTACTTC.

V is TRBV27 and J is TRBJ2-3; D is possibly TRBD1 (7 bases). The V and J ends lost 6 bases and 2 bases respectively, with 18 bases between them. Germline CDR1 MNHEY, CDR2 SMNVEV (reference sequence). The CDR3 is 16 residues long. CDR3 nucleotide sequence: TGTGCCAGCAGAGCGCCGCGGGACAGCTCCACAGATACGCAGTATTTT. It encodes CASRAPRDSSTDTQYF.

This clone came up a few times. The chain recombines TRBV18 with TRBJ2-3; D remains ambiguous. V was pared by 4 bases and J by 0 bases, with 8 bases between. Germline V gene lookup returns CDR1 KGHSH and CDR2 LQKENI. This CDR3 is built from 14 residues. This chain's CDR3 is CASSLTSSTDTQYF. The CDR3 nucleotides are TGTGCCAGCTCACTAACTTCTAGCACAGATACGCAGTATTTT.

The rearrangement joins TRBV6-5 to TRBJ2-3, with D unresolved. From germline, CDR1 is MNHEY and CDR2 SVGAGI. The CDR3 loop spans 15 amino acids. V was shortened by 5 bases and J by 0 bases, with 12 bases between the two germline ends. CDR3 DNA: TGTGCCAGCAGTCCCCGCGGAGCTAGCACAGATACGCAGTATTTT. Residues: CASSPRGASTDTQYF.

The rearrangement joins TRBV7-2 to TRBJ2-2; 7 bases match TRBD2. After removal of 3 bases from V and 6 bases from J, the junction contained 4 bases not matched to a gene. Germline V gene sequence: CDR1 SGHTA, CDR2 FQGNSA. CDR3 length: 14 amino acids. The CDR3 DNA follows: TGTGCCAGCAGCTTGGGCGGGGGAGCCGGGGAGCTGTTTTTT. Its protein product is CASSLGGGAGELFF.

The CDR3 reads CASSYQTRQETQYF. CDR3 in DNA: TGTGCCAGCAGTTATCAGACGAGACAAGAGACCCAGTACTTC. V usage is TRBV28 and J usage is TRBJ2-5; no clear D gene. The CDR3 consists of 14 residues. Looked up from germline, CDR1 is MDHEN and CDR2 is SYDVKM. V gave up 4 bases and J gave up 2 bases, with 11 bases separating them.

This clone was seen a single time. This sequence joins TRBV7-9 and TRBJ2-5, with TRBD1 matching 9 bases. V lost 5 bases, J lost 3 bases, and 4 bases stayed unmatched. The CDR3 is 14 amino acids. Per germline, CDR1 SEHNR and CDR2 FQNEAQ (reference sequence). The CDR3 region is CASSLGDREETQYF. CDR3 DNA sequence: TGTGCCAGCAGCCTCGGGGACAGGGAAGAGACCCAGTACTTC.

The rearrangement links TRBV5-1 to TRBJ2-7; perhaps TRBD2 as D (6 bases). With 4 bases removed from V and 0 bases from J, the gap between germline ends came to 11 bases. Germline CDR1 is SGHRS and CDR2 is YFSETQ. The CDR3 has 14 residues. CDR3 sequence (DNA): TGCGCCAGCAGCCAGGAGGGCAGCTCCTACGAGCAGTACTTC. It specifies CASSQEGSSYEQYF.